The next 14 T cell receptor beta chains were all read from a single sample in a study of cytomegalovirus exposure and HLA in healthy donors (dated 2017 in TCRdb). The method was the immunoSEQ multiplex PCR assay. For the multiplex PCR, a mixture combining 60 forward primers for TCR Vbeta segments and 13 reverse primers for TCR Jbeta segments was used. The source is immuneACCESS, and TCRdb retained only in-frame sequences with V and J called. Part of the clones is not carried over; for the studies checked, unresolved V genes explain less than half of this, and the remainder is unexplained. Recorded for this sample are a few hundred thousand clones; roughly 79% of them occurred a single time. Of the sample, 1.5% to 2% is held by the ten largest clones. Source material: PBMCs. The source is a man between 18 and 29 years old in good health and CMV-seronegative.

The V and J genes are TRBV5-6 and TRBJ2-1; weak D call: TRBD1 (6 bases). The CDR3 is 17 amino acids. CDR1 is SGHDT, CDR2 YYEEEE, per germline. Trimming stripped 5 bases from V and 0 bases from J, with 18 bases between. The DNA for the CDR3 is TGTGCCAGCAGAAATCTCCAGACAGGAGACTCCTACAATGAGCAGTTCTTC. The encoded protein is CASRNLQTGDSYNEQFF.

This chain links TRBV4-1 with TRBJ1-2; perhaps TRBD1 as D (6 bases). This CDR3 has 15 amino acids. Trimming shortened V by 0 bases and J by 6 bases, and 14 bases separated the two germline ends. Germline V gene data show CDR1 as MGHRA and CDR2 as YSYEKL. Written as DNA, the CDR3 is TGCGCCAGCAGCCAAGAGATTCAGACAGGCGATGGCTACACCTTC. Its protein is CASSQEIQTGDGYTF.

The V call is TRBV9, the J call TRBJ2-2, with D hard to call. Trimming left V 0 bases short and J 3 bases short, with 9 bases between. The CDR3 is made up of 15 amino acids. The germline gives CDR1 SGDLS, CDR2 YYNGEE. CDR3 region: CASSVESAYTGELFF. CDR3 nucleotides: TGTGCCAGCAGCGTAGAGTCAGCGTACACCGGGGAGCTGTTTTTT.

Note on this clone: The CDR3 ends on some other residue instead of the conserved phenylalanine or tryptophan, so this is likely a read error. The DNA is left out, because the CDR3 cannot be placed on it with certainty; the CDR3 is given as TCRdb lists it. This chain links TRBV6-5 with TRBJ2-7; TRBD2, as called in the table, went unchecked against the DNA. Germline lookup yields CDR1 MNHEY and CDR2 SVGAGI. The CDR3 spans 10 residues, counting both ends. CDR3 sequence: CASSYSSVGC.

The chain employs TRBV27 and TRBJ1-1, with a possible D match to TRBD1 (5 bases). CDR1 and CDR2 (germline): MNHEY, SMNVEV (reference sequence). The germline V and J ends were trimmed by 2 bases and 0 bases, with 10 bases remaining between them. This CDR3 has 15 residues. CDR3 nucleotide sequence: TGTGCCAGCAGTTTAACAGGTCTGATGAACACTGAAGCTTTCTTT. It specifies CASSLTGLMNTEAFF.

The table lists this clone with a few counts. This rearrangement joins TRBV13 to TRBJ2-3; D is perhaps TRBD1 (6 bases). The germline V gene has CDR1 PRHDT and CDR2 FYEKMQ (reference sequence). The CDR3 length is 17 residues. V was pared by 5 bases and J by 2 bases, with 20 bases between. The CDR3 DNA reads TGTGCCAGCAGCCTACTCGGGACACTAATTCTCACAGATACGCAGTATTTT. This codes for CASSLLGTLILTDTQYF. Combining the CDR3 with reference TRBV13 and TRBJ2-3 gives the whole variable domain AAGVIQSPRHLIKEKRETATLKCYPIPRHDTVYWYQQGPGQDPQFLISFYEKMQSDKGSIPDRFSAQQFSDYHSELNMSSLELGDSALYFCASSLLGTLILTDTQYFGPGTRLTVL.

This clone has a handful of counts. The chain employs TRBV15 and TRBJ2-1; D possibly corresponds to TRBD1 (5 bases). This CDR3 has 17 amino acids. Trimming removed 0 bases at V and 2 bases at J, with 14 bases between. In germline, CDR1 is LNHNV, CDR2 YYDKDF (reference sequence). CDR3 sequence (DNA): TGTGCCACCAGCAGAGATGTTTCAGGGCCCGCCTACAATGAGCAGTTCTTC. Its translation is CATSRDVSGPAYNEQFF.

The gene calls are TRBV7-9 and TRBJ2-7, with a tentative D call TRBD1 (5 bases). This CDR3 is built from 16 residues. V shed 0 bases and J shed 0 bases, with 12 bases lying between them. Per the germline V gene, CDR1 is SEHNR and CDR2 is FQNEAQ (reference sequence). DNA of the CDR3: TGTGCCAGCAGCTTAGCTTCCACCAGGGACTCCTACGAGCAGTACTTC. It translates to CASSLASTRDSYEQYF.

This clone was found a few times. The chain couples TRBV2 to TRBJ1-4; TRBD1 might be the D (5 bases). With 6 bases removed from V and 8 bases from J, the gap between germline ends came to 22 bases. This CDR3 has 16 residues. Germline V gene lookup returns CDR1 SNHLY and CDR2 FYNNEI. The CDR3: CASSEPQGAGKEKLFF. In DNA, the CDR3 is TGTGCCAGCAGCGAGCCCCAAGGGGCGGGGAAGGAAAAACTGTTTTTT.

This clone was detected a few times. The chain joins TRBV10-2 to TRBJ2-7, with unresolved D. V lost 4 bases and J 2 bases, leaving 9 bases between the germline ends. Germline V gene lookup returns CDR1 WSHSY and CDR2 SAAADI. The CDR3 totals 13 residues. The CDR3 is CASSVLQAYEQYF. CDR3 sequence (DNA): TGCGCCAGCAGTGTACTGCAAGCCTACGAGCAGTACTTC.

The gene calls are TRBV19 and TRBJ2-1; no clear D. The ends were cut back, 7 bases at V and 0 bases at J, with 13 bases in the middle. The CDR3 loop spans 15 amino acids. Germline CDR1 is LNHDA and CDR2 is SQIVND (reference sequence). CDR3: CASTLSGSSYNEQFF. As DNA, the CDR3 is TGTGCCAGTACTCTATCGGGTAGCTCCTACAATGAGCAGTTCTTC.

V and J are TRBV19 and TRBJ2-3, with 7 bases matching TRBD1. With 10 bases clipped from V and 0 bases from J, the junction kept 4 bases outside the gene matches. Germline V gives CDR1 LNHDA, CDR2 SQIVND (reference sequence). This CDR3 is 13 amino acids long. Here the CDR3 DNA reads TGTGCCATCCGGGACAGTAGCACAGATACGCAGTATTTT. It is translated as CAIRDSSTDTQYF.

J is TRBJ2-3 and V is TRBV11-1; 14 bases align to TRBD2. The CDR3 loop spans 15 amino acids. Germline V lookup: CDR1 SGHAT, CDR2 FQDESV (reference sequence). J was trimmed by 4 bases and V by 4 bases; bases with no gene match: 1. CDR3 in amino acids: CASSSGLAGADTQYF. The DNA for the CDR3 is TGTGCCAGCAGCTCGGGACTAGCGGGAGCAGATACGCAGTATTTT.

This chain uses TRBV11-3 with TRBJ2-7; TRBD2 aligns across 7 bases. Germline V gene sequence: CDR1 SGHNT, CDR2 YENEEA. V was pared by 8 bases and J by 4 bases, with 5 bases of the junction left unmatched. The CDR3 contains 12 residues. Here the CDR3 DNA reads TGTGCCAGCGAAGGGAGGGAGTACGAGCAGTACTTC. Translated: CASEGREYEQYF.